This is a list of T cell receptor beta chains from one sample in a study of blood T cell repertoires in COVID-19. The assay was immunoSEQ multiplex PCR, and TCRdb's table has in-frame clones only and misses some. In the table there are around 230,000 clones, just over 85% of which are singletons. The material sequenced was PBMCs or T cells enriched from blood (not recorded which). The receptors were gathered from a woman aged 40 to 50 with acute COVID-19. The CDR3 runs from the conserved cysteine through the conserved F or W. Fields, in order: V gene, D gene, clone size, J gene, CDR3 protein, CDR3 DNA. D genes are given only for firm matches. The size of a clone is reported for some rows only, either as once, few or many, or as a class for expanded clones.

v_call: TRBV7-8
d_call: .
clone_size: .
j_call: TRBJ2-1
cdr3_aa: CASSFSQGFVEQFF
cdr3_nt: TGTGCCAGCAGCTTTTCGCAGGGTTTCGTTGAGCAGTTCTTC

v_call: TRBV5-1
d_call: .
clone_size: once
j_call: TRBJ2-3
cdr3_aa: CASSLRDSTDTQYF
cdr3_nt: TGCGCCAGCAGCTTGCGGGACTCCACAGATACGCAGTATTTT

v_call: TRBV19
d_call: .
clone_size: .
j_call: TRBJ1-2
cdr3_aa: CASSIRGTTSAGYTF
cdr3_nt: TGTGCCAGTAGTATACGCGGGACGACGTCCGCTGGCTACACCTTC

v_call: TRBV5-6
d_call: .
clone_size: .
j_call: TRBJ2-5
cdr3_aa: CASSLEGGDETQYF
cdr3_nt: TGTGCCAGCAGCTTGGAAGGAGGAGACGAGACCCAGTACTTC

v_call: TRBV7-9
d_call: .
clone_size: .
j_call: TRBJ1-2
cdr3_aa: CASSLDRQGRDGYTF
cdr3_nt: TGTGCCAGCAGCTTAGACAGGCAGGGGAGGGATGGCTACACCTTC

v_call: TRBV6-5
d_call: TRBD1
clone_size: .
j_call: TRBJ2-3
cdr3_aa: CASRDRAVNTQYF
cdr3_nt: TGTGCCAGTAGGGACAGGGCTGTCAATACGCAGTATTTT

v_call: TRBV4-1
d_call: TRBD1
clone_size: few
j_call: TRBJ1-5
cdr3_aa: CASSSGQGPNQPQHF
cdr3_nt: TGCGCCAGCAGCTCTGGACAGGGGCCAAATCAGCCCCAGCATTTT

v_call: TRBV20-1
d_call: .
clone_size: .
j_call: TRBJ2-3
cdr3_aa: CSAGDSGGQYF
cdr3_nt: TGCAGTGCTGGGGACTCCGGCGGGCAGTATTTT

v_call: TRBV7-9
d_call: .
clone_size: once
j_call: TRBJ1-1
cdr3_aa: CASSFSRGPEAFF
cdr3_nt: TGTGCCAGCAGCTTTTCCAGGGGCCCTGAAGCTTTCTTT

v_call: TRBV6-5
d_call: .
clone_size: .
j_call: TRBJ1-1
cdr3_aa: CASRAGALAEAFF
cdr3_nt: TGTGCCAGCAGGGCAGGGGCGCTGGCTGAAGCTTTCTTT

v_call: TRBV6-5
d_call: .
clone_size: .
j_call: TRBJ2-5
cdr3_aa: CASSYFPEPETQYF
cdr3_nt: TGTGCCAGCAGTTACTTCCCCGAGCCAGAGACCCAGTACTTC

v_call: TRBV7-2
d_call: .
clone_size: .
j_call: TRBJ2-1
cdr3_aa: CASSLLAGVVSSYNEQFF
cdr3_nt: TGTGCCAGCAGCTTATTGGCAGGGGTAGTGTCATCCTACAATGAGCAGTTCTTC

v_call: TRBV19
d_call: .
clone_size: .
j_call: TRBJ2-3
cdr3_aa: CASSIGARGPDTQYF
cdr3_nt: TGTGCCAGTAGTATAGGGGCTAGGGGTCCAGATACGCAGTATTTT

v_call: TRBV6-2/TRBV6-3
d_call: TRBD1
clone_size: .
j_call: TRBJ2-7
cdr3_aa: CASSLIRQGNGEQYF
cdr3_nt: TGTGCCAGCAGCCTCATTAGACAGGGGAACGGCGAGCAGTACTTC

v_call: TRBV28
d_call: TRBD1
clone_size: .
j_call: TRBJ1-2
cdr3_aa: CASRGIGQGHRGYTF
cdr3_nt: TGTGCCAGCAGGGGTATTGGACAGGGGCATCGTGGCTACACCTTC

v_call: TRBV2
d_call: .
clone_size: once
j_call: TRBJ2-3
cdr3_aa: CASTQGRGTASTDTQYF
cdr3_nt: TGTGCCAGCACCCAAGGGAGGGGGACGGCTAGCACAGATACGCAGTATTTT

v_call: TRBV5-4
d_call: .
clone_size: .
j_call: TRBJ2-1
cdr3_aa: CASSLKWTRTFRPSDEQFF
cdr3_nt: TGTGCCAGCAGCTTGAAGTGGACACGTACCTTCAGACCGTCCGATGAGCAGTTCTTC

v_call: TRBV19
d_call: TRBD1
clone_size: .
j_call: TRBJ2-1
cdr3_aa: CASRDGTVFYNEQFF
cdr3_nt: TGTGCCAGTAGAGACGGGACAGTTTTTTACAATGAGCAGTTCTTC

v_call: TRBV6-5
d_call: .
clone_size: .
j_call: TRBJ1-1
cdr3_aa: CASSYSNTEAFF
cdr3_nt: TGTGCCAGCAGTTACAGCAACACTGAAGCTTTCTTT

v_call: TRBV29-1
d_call: .
clone_size: .
j_call: TRBJ1-2
cdr3_aa: CSVRTGGMDYGYTF
cdr3_nt: TGCAGCGTCCGGACGGGGGGGATGGACTATGGCTACACCTTC

v_call: TRBV7-9
d_call: .
clone_size: .
j_call: TRBJ2-1
cdr3_aa: CASRLVGPSSYNEQFF
cdr3_nt: TGTGCCAGCAGACTAGTCGGACCCAGCTCCTACAATGAGCAGTTCTTC

v_call: TRBV5-1
d_call: TRBD1
clone_size: few
j_call: TRBJ2-2
cdr3_aa: CASSLELTGARTGELFF
cdr3_nt: TGCGCCAGCAGCTTGGAGCTCACAGGGGCTCGCACCGGGGAGCTGTTTTTT

v_call: TRBV19
d_call: .
clone_size: .
j_call: TRBJ1-1
cdr3_aa: CASSINYQGPTEAFF
cdr3_nt: TGTGCCAGTAGTATAAATTATCAGGGTCCCACTGAAGCTTTCTTT

v_call: TRBV7-8
d_call: .
clone_size: .
j_call: TRBJ1-6
cdr3_aa: CASSLVGGSGGNSPLHF
cdr3_nt: TGTGCCAGCAGCTTAGTAGGGGGTTCGGGTGGTAATTCACCCCTCCACTTT

v_call: TRBV2
d_call: .
clone_size: once
j_call: TRBJ1-1
cdr3_aa: CASRGGRLNTEAFF
cdr3_nt: TGTGCCAGCAGAGGGGGACGGCTGAACACTGAAGCTTTCTTT

v_call: TRBV5-4
d_call: TRBD2
clone_size: once
j_call: TRBJ2-7
cdr3_aa: CASSLLAGEFYEQYF
cdr3_nt: TGTGCCAGCAGCCTATTAGCGGGGGAGTTCTACGAGCAGTACTTC

v_call: TRBV6-5
d_call: .
clone_size: .
j_call: TRBJ1-1
cdr3_aa: CASSLGGGTEAFF
cdr3_nt: TGTGCCAGCAGTTTAGGGGGGGGCACTGAAGCTTTCTTT

v_call: TRBV28
d_call: .
clone_size: .
j_call: TRBJ2-3
cdr3_aa: CASSLGGNTDTQYF
cdr3_nt: TGTGCCAGCAGTTTGGGCGGGAACACAGATACGCAGTATTTT

v_call: TRBV15
d_call: TRBD2
clone_size: .
j_call: TRBJ2-3
cdr3_aa: CATSRDYGLAGGRSADTQYF
cdr3_nt: TGTGCCACCAGCAGAGATTACGGACTAGCGGGGGGCCGGAGCGCAGATACGCAGTATTTT

v_call: TRBV19
d_call: .
clone_size: .
j_call: TRBJ2-7
cdr3_aa: CASSAAGTQYEQYF
cdr3_nt: TGTGCCAGTAGTGCGGCCGGGACACAATACGAGCAGTACTTC

v_call: TRBV30
d_call: TRBD1
clone_size: .
j_call: TRBJ1-5
cdr3_aa: CAWRDRGKDQPQHF
cdr3_nt: TGTGCCTGGAGGGACAGGGGTAAGGATCAGCCCCAGCATTTT

v_call: TRBV30
d_call: TRBD1
clone_size: .
j_call: TRBJ1-4
cdr3_aa: CAWNSAGGEKLFF
cdr3_nt: TGTGCCTGGAATAGTGCAGGGGGAGAAAAACTGTTTTTT

v_call: TRBV2
d_call: TRBD1
clone_size: .
j_call: TRBJ2-2
cdr3_aa: CASSPRGRSTGELFF
cdr3_nt: TGTGCCAGCAGTCCCAGGGGGCGCAGCACCGGGGAGCTGTTTTTT

v_call: TRBV10-1
d_call: TRBD1
clone_size: .
j_call: TRBJ2-1
cdr3_aa: CASAGTGAYNEQFF
cdr3_nt: TGCGCCAGTGCCGGGACAGGGGCCTACAATGAGCAGTTCTTC

v_call: TRBV7-6
d_call: .
clone_size: .
j_call: TRBJ2-2
cdr3_aa: CASSLARSGGPGELFF
cdr3_nt: TGTGCCAGCAGCTTAGCGCGATCGGGGGGCCCCGGGGAGCTGTTTTTT

v_call: TRBV9
d_call: .
clone_size: .
j_call: TRBJ1-2
cdr3_aa: CASSVETGYYGYTF
cdr3_nt: TGTGCCAGCAGCGTTGAGACAGGCTACTATGGCTACACCTTC

v_call: TRBV30
d_call: .
clone_size: .
j_call: TRBJ1-1
cdr3_aa: CAGGGRGTEAFF
cdr3_nt: TGTGCCGGGGGGGGGCGCGGAACTGAAGCTTTCTTT

v_call: TRBV4-3
d_call: .
clone_size: few
j_call: TRBJ1-2
cdr3_aa: CASSQVGGLIGYTF
cdr3_nt: TGCGCCAGCAGCCAAGTCGGCGGCCTGATCGGCTACACCTTC

v_call: TRBV20-1
d_call: .
clone_size: .
j_call: TRBJ2-3
cdr3_aa: CSASRTDTQYF
cdr3_nt: TGCAGTGCTAGCCGTACAGATACGCAGTATTTT

v_call: TRBV19
d_call: TRBD1
clone_size: .
j_call: TRBJ1-5
cdr3_aa: CASTPTGPYSNQPQHF
cdr3_nt: TGTGCCAGTACCCCGACAGGGCCTTATAGCAATCAGCCCCAGCATTTT

v_call: TRBV5-4
d_call: .
clone_size: .
j_call: TRBJ2-7
cdr3_aa: CASSLDGAEQYF
cdr3_nt: TGTGCCAGCAGCTTGGATGGGGCCGAGCAGTACTTC

v_call: TRBV18
d_call: TRBD1
clone_size: .
j_call: TRBJ1-2
cdr3_aa: CASSPPPGQGSWYTF
cdr3_nt: TGTGCCAGCTCACCACCACCGGGACAGGGATCGTGGTACACCTTC

v_call: TRBV7-2
d_call: TRBD2
clone_size: .
j_call: TRBJ2-3
cdr3_aa: CASSPTSSGGRGTQYF
cdr3_nt: TGTGCCAGCAGTCCCACGTCTAGCGGGGGGCGTGGTACGCAGTATTTT

v_call: TRBV2
d_call: .
clone_size: once
j_call: TRBJ1-1
cdr3_aa: CASRQGNTEAFF
cdr3_nt: TGTGCCAGCAGGCAGGGGAACACTGAAGCTTTCTTT

v_call: TRBV10-2
d_call: .
clone_size: .
j_call: TRBJ1-5
cdr3_aa: CASSVQGRDQPQHF
cdr3_nt: TGCGCCAGCAGTGTGCAGGGGCGAGATCAGCCCCAGCATTTT

v_call: TRBV7-9
d_call: TRBD1
clone_size: .
j_call: TRBJ1-4
cdr3_aa: CASSSTLDPGQGLEKLFF
cdr3_nt: TGTGCCAGCAGCTCCACATTGGATCCGGGACAGGGGCTCGAAAAACTGTTTTTT

v_call: TRBV30
d_call: .
clone_size: .
j_call: TRBJ1-5
cdr3_aa: CAWSVTQGPQHF
cdr3_nt: TGTGCCTGGAGTGTAACTCAGGGGCCCCAGCATTTT

v_call: TRBV4-1
d_call: .
clone_size: .
j_call: TRBJ2-1
cdr3_aa: CASSQDWENEQFF
cdr3_nt: TGCGCCAGCAGCCAAGATTGGGAGAATGAGCAGTTCTTC

v_call: TRBV27
d_call: .
clone_size: .
j_call: TRBJ1-1
cdr3_aa: CASYRGRTNTEAFF
cdr3_nt: TGTGCCAGCTATAGGGGCAGAACGAACACTGAAGCTTTCTTT

v_call: TRBV7-2
d_call: .
clone_size: .
j_call: TRBJ2-5
cdr3_aa: CASSLERAGILKYQETQYF
cdr3_nt: TGTGCCAGCAGCTTAGAAAGGGCGGGCATCCTGAAGTACCAAGAGACCCAGTACTTC

v_call: TRBV7-2
d_call: .
clone_size: .
j_call: TRBJ1-2
cdr3_aa: CASSLATPSGGYTF
cdr3_nt: TGTGCCAGCAGCTTAGCAACGCCTTCAGGGGGCTACACCTTC

v_call: TRBV7-3
d_call: .
clone_size: .
j_call: TRBJ2-1
cdr3_aa: CASSSQSSSYNEQFF
cdr3_nt: TGTGCCAGCAGCTCACAGAGCAGCTCCTACAATGAGCAGTTCTTC

v_call: TRBV5-1
d_call: .
clone_size: .
j_call: TRBJ1-4
cdr3_aa: CASSLRSSRGATNEKLFF
cdr3_nt: TGCGCCAGCAGCTTGAGGTCATCTCGGGGTGCAACTAATGAAAAACTGTTTTTT